Below, one TCR beta chain is given with its context. Documented treatment: around 19 received Ad26.COV2.S at low or high dose, single or two shots; 5 received placebo; per-sample allocation not given. Samples were taken on day 63 after the first vaccine or placebo injection. The data are from a study of Ad26.COV2.S vaccination and SARS-CoV-2 variants. Clones were read by immunoSEQ multiplex PCR, and TCRdb kept only the in-frame ones, dropping some. The sample shows about 480,000 clones, around 85% of them seen only once. The material sequenced was peripheral blood, taken in a trial of Ad26.COV2.S vaccine versus placebo. The TCR comes from a person aged 18 to 65 who received the Ad26.COV2.S COVID-19 vaccine or a placebo.

The CDR3 bases are TGTGCCAGCAGTTTCCAGGGAGCCGTTGAGCAGTACTTC. Amino acids: CASSFQGAVEQYF. This chain connects TRBV27 to TRBJ2-7, with D perhaps matching TRBD1 or TRBD2 (5 bases each). The V end was cut by 3 bases, the J end by 7 bases, with 13 bases between. This CDR3 comprises 13 residues. Germline V gene data show CDR1 as MNHEY and CDR2 as SMNVEV (reference sequence).